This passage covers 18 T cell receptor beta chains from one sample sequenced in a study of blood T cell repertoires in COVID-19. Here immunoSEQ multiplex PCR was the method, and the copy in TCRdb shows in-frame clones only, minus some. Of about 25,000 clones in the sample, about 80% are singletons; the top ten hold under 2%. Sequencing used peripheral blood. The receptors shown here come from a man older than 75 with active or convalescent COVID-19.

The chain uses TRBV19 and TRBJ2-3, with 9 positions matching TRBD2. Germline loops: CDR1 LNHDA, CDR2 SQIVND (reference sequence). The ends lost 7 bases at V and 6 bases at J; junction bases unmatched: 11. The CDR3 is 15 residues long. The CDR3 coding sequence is TGTGCCAGTAAATTGAGGCGGGGGGGCCCTGATACGCAGTATTTT. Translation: CASKLRRGGPDTQYF.

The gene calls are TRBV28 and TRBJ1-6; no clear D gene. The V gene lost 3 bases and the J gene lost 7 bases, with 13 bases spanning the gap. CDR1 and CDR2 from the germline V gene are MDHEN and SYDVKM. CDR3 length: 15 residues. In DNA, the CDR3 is TGTGCCAGCAGTTTTGAACAGTCTCGGAATTCACCCCTCCACTTT. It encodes CASSFEQSRNSPLHF.

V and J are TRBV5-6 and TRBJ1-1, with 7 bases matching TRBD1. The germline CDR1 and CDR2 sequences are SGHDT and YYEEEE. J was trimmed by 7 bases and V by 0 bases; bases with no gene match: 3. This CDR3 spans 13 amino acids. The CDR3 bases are TGTGCCAGCAGCTTGGAGGGGACAGATGAAGCTTTCTTT. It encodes CASSLEGTDEAFF. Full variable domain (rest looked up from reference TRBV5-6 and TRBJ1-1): DAGVTQSPTHLIKTRGQQVTLRCSPKSGHDTVSWYQQALGQGPQFIFQYYEEEERQRGNFPDRFSGHQFPNYSSELNVNALLLGDSALYLCASSLEGTDEAFFGQGTRLTVV.

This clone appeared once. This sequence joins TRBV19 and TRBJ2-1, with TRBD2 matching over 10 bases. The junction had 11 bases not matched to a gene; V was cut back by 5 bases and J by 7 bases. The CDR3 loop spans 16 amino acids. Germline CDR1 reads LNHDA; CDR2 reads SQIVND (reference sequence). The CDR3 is CASSGISSGGKNEQFF. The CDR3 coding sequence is TGTGCCAGTAGTGGGATTTCTAGCGGGGGTAAAAATGAGCAGTTCTTC.

CDR3 nucleotides: TGTGCCAGCAGCTTGACGGGAGTTGGACAAGAGACCCAGTACTTC. It is translated as CASSLTGVGQETQYF. V gene TRBV5-6 combines with J gene TRBJ2-5; D possibly corresponds to TRBD2 (6 bases). This CDR3 contains 15 residues. CDR1 is SGHDT and CDR2 is YYEEEE in the germline V gene. V gave up 1 base and J gave up 2 bases, with 12 bases separating them.

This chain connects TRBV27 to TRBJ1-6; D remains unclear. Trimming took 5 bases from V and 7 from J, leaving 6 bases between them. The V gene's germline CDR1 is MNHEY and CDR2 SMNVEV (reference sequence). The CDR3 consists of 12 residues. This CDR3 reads CASSQRNSPLHF. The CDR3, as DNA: TGTGCCAGCAGTCAGAGGAATTCACCCCTCCACTTT.

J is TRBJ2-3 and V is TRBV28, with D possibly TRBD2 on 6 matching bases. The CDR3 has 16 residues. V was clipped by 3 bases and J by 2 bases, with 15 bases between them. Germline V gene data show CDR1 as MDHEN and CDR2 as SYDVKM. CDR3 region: CASSFTRGGTTDTQYF. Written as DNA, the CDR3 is TGTGCCAGCAGTTTCACTCGAGGAGGGACCACAGATACGCAGTATTTT. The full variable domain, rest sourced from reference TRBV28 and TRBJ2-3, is DVKVTQSSRYLVKRTGEKVFLECVQDMDHENMFWYRQDPGLGLRLIYFSYDVKMKEKGDIPEGYSVSREKKERFSLILESASTNQTSMYLCASSFTRGGTTDTQYFGPGTRLTVL.

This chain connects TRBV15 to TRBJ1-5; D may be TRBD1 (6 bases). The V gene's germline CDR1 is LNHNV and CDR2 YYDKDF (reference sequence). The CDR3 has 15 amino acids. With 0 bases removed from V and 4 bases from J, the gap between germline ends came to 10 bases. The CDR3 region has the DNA TGTGCCACCAGCAGAGACGGGACACATAATCAGCCCCAGCATTTT. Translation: CATSRDGTHNQPQHF.

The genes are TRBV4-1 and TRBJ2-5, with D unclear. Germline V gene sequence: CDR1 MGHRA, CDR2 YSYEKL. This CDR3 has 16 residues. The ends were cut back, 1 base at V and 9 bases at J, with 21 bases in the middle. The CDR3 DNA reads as TGCGCCAGCAGCCAAGGCCTTCTAACCGTCGGAGAAGCCCAGTACTTC. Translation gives CASSQGLLTVGEAQYF.

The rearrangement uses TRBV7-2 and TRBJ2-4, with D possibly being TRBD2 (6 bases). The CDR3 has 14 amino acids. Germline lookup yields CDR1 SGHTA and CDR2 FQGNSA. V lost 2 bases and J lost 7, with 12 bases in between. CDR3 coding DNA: TGTGCCAGCAGCTTACTTCCTAGCGCCAACATTCAGTACTTC. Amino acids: CASSLLPSANIQYF. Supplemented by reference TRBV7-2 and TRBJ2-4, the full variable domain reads GAGVSQSPSNKVTEKGKDVELRCDPISGHTALYWYRQSLGQGLEFLIYFQGNSAPDKSGLPSDRFSAERTGGSVSTLTIQRTQQEDSAVYLCASSLLPSANIQYFGAGTRLSVL.

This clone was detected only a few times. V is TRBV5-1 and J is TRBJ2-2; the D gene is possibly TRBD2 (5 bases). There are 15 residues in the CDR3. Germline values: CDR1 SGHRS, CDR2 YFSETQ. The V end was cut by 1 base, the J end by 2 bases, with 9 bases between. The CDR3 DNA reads TGCGCCAGCAGCTTGCCCGGGGTAAACACCGGGGAGCTGTTTTTT. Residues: CASSLPGVNTGELFF.

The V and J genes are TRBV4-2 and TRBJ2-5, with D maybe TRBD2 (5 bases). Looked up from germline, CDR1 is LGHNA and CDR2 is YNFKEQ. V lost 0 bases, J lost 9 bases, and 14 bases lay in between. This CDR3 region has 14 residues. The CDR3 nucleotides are TGTGCCAGCAGCCAAGATGAGGGTACGGTGGCCCAGTACTTC. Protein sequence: CASSQDEGTVAQYF.

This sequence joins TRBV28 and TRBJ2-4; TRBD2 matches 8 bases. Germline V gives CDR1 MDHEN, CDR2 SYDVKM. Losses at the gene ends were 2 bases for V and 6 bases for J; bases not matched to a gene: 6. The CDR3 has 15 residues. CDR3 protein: CASSLAGGGGNIQYF. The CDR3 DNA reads TGTGCCAGCAGTTTAGCGGGAGGTGGAGGAAACATTCAGTACTTC.

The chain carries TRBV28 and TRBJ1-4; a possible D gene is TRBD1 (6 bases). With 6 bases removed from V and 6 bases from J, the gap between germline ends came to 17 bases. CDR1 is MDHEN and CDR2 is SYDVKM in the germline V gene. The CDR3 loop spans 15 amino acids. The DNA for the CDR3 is TGTGCCAGCAGCACATGGGGCAGGGGAGATGAAAAACTGTTTTTT. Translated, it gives CASSTWGRGDEKLFF. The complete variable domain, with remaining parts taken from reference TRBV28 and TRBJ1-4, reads DVKVTQSSRYLVKRTGEKVFLECVQDMDHENMFWYRQDPGLGLRLIYFSYDVKMKEKGDIPEGYSVSREKKERFSLILESASTNQTSMYLCASSTWGRGDEKLFFGSGTQLSVL.

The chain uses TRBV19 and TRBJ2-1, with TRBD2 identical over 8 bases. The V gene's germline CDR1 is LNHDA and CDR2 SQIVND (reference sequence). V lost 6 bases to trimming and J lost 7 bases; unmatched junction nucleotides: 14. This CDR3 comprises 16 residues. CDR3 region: CASSQAGVGRGNEQFF. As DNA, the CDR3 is TGTGCCAGTAGCCAAGCGGGAGTCGGAAGAGGTAATGAGCAGTTCTTC.

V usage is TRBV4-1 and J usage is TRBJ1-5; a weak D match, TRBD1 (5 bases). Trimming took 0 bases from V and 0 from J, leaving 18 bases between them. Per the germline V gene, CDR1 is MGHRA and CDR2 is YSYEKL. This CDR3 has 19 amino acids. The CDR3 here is CASSQDYRQGGSSNQPQHF. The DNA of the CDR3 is TGCGCCAGCAGCCAAGATTACAGGCAGGGAGGAAGTAGCAATCAGCCCCAGCATTTT.

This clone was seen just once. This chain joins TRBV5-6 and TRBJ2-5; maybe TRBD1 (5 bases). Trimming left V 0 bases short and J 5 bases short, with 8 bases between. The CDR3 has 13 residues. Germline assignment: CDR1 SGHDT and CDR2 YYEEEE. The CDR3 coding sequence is TGTGCCAGCAGCTTGGACAGGTGGGAGACCCAGTACTTC. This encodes CASSLDRWETQYF.

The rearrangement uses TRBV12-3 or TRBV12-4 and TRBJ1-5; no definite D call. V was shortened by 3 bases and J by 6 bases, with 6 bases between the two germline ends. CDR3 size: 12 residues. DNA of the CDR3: TGTGCCAGCAGTTTCGGTGCTCAGCCCCAGCATTTT. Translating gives CASSFGAQPQHF.